This T cell receptor beta chain is drawn from a study of CD8+ T cells in alopecia areata. Study-wide findings and caveats: Higher clonality than in normal scalp was seen in lesional scalp, especially alopecia totalis/universalis.

Peripheral blood samples and lesional scalp punch biopsies were obtained from alopecia areata patients. With regard to this clone: What it recognizes is unknown.

Trimming stripped 5 bases from V and 6 bases from J, with 11 bases between. From germline, CDR1 is SGHAT and CDR2 FQDESV (reference sequence). The CDR3 runs to 13 residues. The authors extracted RNA and reverse transcribed it into cDNA as the sequencing template. Method: immunoSEQ multiplex PCR; TCRdb's copy keeps in-frame clones and lacks some. The sample includes over 110,000 clones, 51% of them seen just once. The chain recombines TRBV11-1 with TRBJ2-1; D might be TRBD2 (7 bases). The sequencing used CD4+ T cells sorted from blood, collected at week 0. The source is a human donor with alopecia areata. CDR3 DNA sequence: TGTGCCAGCAGCCGGGGGGCTGTCAATGAGCAGTTCTTC. Its translation: CASSRGAVNEQFF.